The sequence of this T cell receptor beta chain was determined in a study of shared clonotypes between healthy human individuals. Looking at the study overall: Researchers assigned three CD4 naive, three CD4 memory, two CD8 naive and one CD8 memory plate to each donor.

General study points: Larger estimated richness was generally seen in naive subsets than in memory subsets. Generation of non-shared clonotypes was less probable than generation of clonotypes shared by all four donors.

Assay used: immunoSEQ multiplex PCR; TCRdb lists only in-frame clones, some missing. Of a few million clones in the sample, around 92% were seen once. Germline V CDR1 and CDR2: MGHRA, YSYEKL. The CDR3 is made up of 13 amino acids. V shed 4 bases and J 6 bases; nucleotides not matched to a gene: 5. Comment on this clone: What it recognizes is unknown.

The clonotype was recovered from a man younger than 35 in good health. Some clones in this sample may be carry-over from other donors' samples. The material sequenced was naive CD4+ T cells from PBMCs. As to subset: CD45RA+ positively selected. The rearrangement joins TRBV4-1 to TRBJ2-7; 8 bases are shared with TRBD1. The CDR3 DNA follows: TGCGCCAGCAGCCCGGGACAGGTAAGCGAGCAGTACTTC. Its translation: CASSPGQVSEQYF.